Listed below are T cell receptor beta chains from one sample, sequenced in a study of blood T cells in healthy people across ages. TCRdb itself ran the 5' RACE reads through MiXCR, one entry per CDR3 protein. In the table there are about 1.6 million distinct CDR3 sequences, about 31% of which are singletons. The sample consisted of blood. The receptors shown here come from a woman aged 25 to 39 in good health. Both conserved end residues are part of each CDR3. D genes are given only for firm matches. Only part of the rows carry a size: once, few, many, or a class if the clone is expanded.

D	size	V	J	CDR3	DNA
TRBD2	.	TRBV6-2/TRBV6-3	TRBJ2-1	CASSYLRTSGGANEQFF	TGTGCCAGCAGTTACTTGCGGACTAGCGGGGGGGCAAATGAGCAGTTCTTC
.	few	TRBV7-6	TRBJ1-5	CASSLIGGMSNQPQHF	TGTGCCAGCAGCTTGATCGGGGGGATGAGCAATCAGCCCCAGCATTTT
.	.	TRBV7-2	TRBJ1-3	CASSLVSSGNTIYF	TGTGCCAGCAGCTTAGTGAGCTCTGGAAACACCATATATTTT
.	few	TRBV9	TRBJ1-1	CASSEVGGMNTEAFF	TGTGCCAGCAGCGAAGTGGGAGGCATGAACACTGAAGCTTTCTTT
.	.	TRBV20-1	TRBJ1-1	CSARVSGAPNAEAFF	TGCAGTGCTAGAGTGTCGGGGGCCCCTAACGCTGAAGCTTTCTTT
TRBD1	few	TRBV12-3/TRBV12-4	TRBJ1-5	CASSGQDNQPQHF	TGTGCCAGCAGTGGACAGGACAATCAGCCCCAGCATTTT
TRBD1	.	TRBV4-2	TRBJ1-2	CASSQAGGTKASYTF	TGTGCCAGCAGCCAGGCAGGGGGCACCAAAGCTAGCTACACCTTC
TRBD1	few	TRBV6-6	TRBJ2-5	CASSSGQGAVETQYF	TGTGCCAGCAGTTCGGGACAGGGGGCGGTTGAGACCCAGTACTTC
TRBD2	.	TRBV7-8	TRBJ2-1	CASSNGLVAMAFF	TGTGCCAGCAGCAACGGACTAGTCGCGATGGCGTTCTTC
TRBD2	.	TRBV13	TRBJ2-7	CASSSPFSRTSGGSPLYEQYF	TGTGCCAGCAGCTCCCCCTTCTCACGGACTAGCGGGGGATCACCTCTCTACGAGCAGTACTTC
TRBD1	few	TRBV27	TRBJ2-3	CASGLDRVADTQYF	TGTGCCAGCGGATTGGACAGGGTAGCCGATACGCAGTATTTT
.	few	TRBV7-2	TRBJ2-1	CASSLGGGLATEQFF	TGTGCCAGCAGCTTAGGGGGGGGGCTAGCAACTGAGCAGTTCTTC
TRBD2	few	TRBV9	TRBJ2-5	CASSVGTSGGEETQYF	TGTGCCAGCAGCGTAGGGACTAGCGGGGGCGAAGAGACCCAGTACTTC
.	.	TRBV20-1	TRBJ2-7	CSARDPGAGLGEQYF	TGCAGTGCTAGAGATCCGGGAGCGGGTCTCGGCGAGCAGTACTTC
TRBD1	.	TRBV20-1	TRBJ2-5	CSASWTGGETQYF	TGCAGTGCTAGTTGGACAGGGGGAGAGACCCAGTACTTC
.	.	TRBV6-1	TRBJ1-5	CASSEGQRAAQPQHF	TGTGCCAGCAGTGAAGGACAGAGGGCAGCACAGCCCCAGCATTTT
TRBD1	few	TRBV7-9	TRBJ1-6	CASSGARDSYNSPLHF	TGTGCCAGCAGCGGTGCCCGGGACAGTTATAATTCACCCCTCCACTTT
TRBD2	.	TRBV6-2/TRBV6-3	TRBJ2-1	CASSYIGGRGNNEQFF	TGTGCCAGCAGTTACATCGGCGGGAGGGGGAACAATGAGCAGTTCTTC
TRBD1	.	TRBV12-3/TRBV12-4	TRBJ1-1	CASIGQGVDAEAFF	TGTGCCAGCATCGGGCAGGGGGTGGACGCTGAAGCTTTCTTT
TRBD1	few	TRBV20-1	TRBJ2-7	CSARPRTGYYEQYF	TGCAGTGCTAGACCACGGACAGGGTATTACGAGCAGTACTTC
.	few	TRBV9	TRBJ2-1	CASSVNGRDYNEQFF	TGTGCCAGCAGCGTTAACGGACGGGATTACAATGAGCAGTTCTTC
.	.	TRBV5-1	TRBJ2-2	CASSPTGGYTGELFF	TGCGCCAGCAGCCCTACTGGCGGGTACACCGGGGAGCTGTTTTTT
TRBD1	.	TRBV13	TRBJ1-1	CASSSQGAPGAFF	TGTGCCAGCAGCAGTCAGGGGGCGCCTGGAGCTTTCTTT
.	.	TRBV20-1	TRBJ2-7	CSAAGLKTYEQYF	TGCAGTGCTGCGGGACTTAAAACCTACGAGCAGTACTTC
.	few	TRBV7-3	TRBJ2-7	CARLPFPVTYEQYF	TGTGCCAGGCTCCCCTTTCCAGTGACCTACGAGCAGTACTTC
.	few	TRBV7-9	TRBJ1-2	CASSFLPDGTFPYGYTF	TGTGCCAGCAGCTTCCTGCCGGATGGCACCTTTCCCTATGGCTACACCTTC
.	few	TRBV6-6	TRBJ2-3	CASSYGHVNTDTQYF	TGTGCCAGCAGTTACGGGCACGTTAACACAGATACGCAGTATTTT
.	many	TRBV5-1	TRBJ2-7	CASSLAGGSKAHEQYF	TGCGCCAGCAGCTTGGCCGGGGGTAGCAAGGCTCACGAGCAGTACTTC
TRBD2	many	TRBV29-1	TRBJ2-3	CSTPGGAGTDTQYF	TGCAGCACCCCCGGGGGGGCGGGTACAGATACGCAGTATTTT
.	.	TRBV7-3	TRBJ2-1	CASSLTVEGNEQFF	TGTGCCAGCAGCTTAACAGTAGAAGGTAATGAGCAGTTCTTC
.	.	TRBV7-9	TRBJ2-2	CASSFRGSAGELFF	TGTGCCAGCAGCTTCAGGGGTTCGGCCGGGGAGCTGTTTTTT
.	many	TRBV7-2	TRBJ2-1	CASSPLGSGEQFF	TGTGCCAGCAGCCCACTGGGTAGTGGGGAGCAGTTCTTC
.	.	TRBV5-1	TRBJ1-1	CASSPQGPPNTEAFF	TGCGCCAGCAGTCCCCAGGGACCCCCGAACACTGAAGCTTTCTTT